The source of this T cell receptor (beta chain) is a study of T cells in tumors after PD-1 blockade. Study at large: Prior checkpoint blockade, systemic immunosuppressant use, or anti-cancer therapy within 4 weeks excluded patients. During anti-PD-1 treatment, some patients continued daily vismodegib 150 mg. On average, tumor samples gave more than 25,000 TCR templates and around 6,300 unique clonotypes. Study-level results: Some novel exhausted tumor clones appeared in pre-treatment blood, suggesting peripheral recruitment.

The CDR3 is made up of 15 amino acids. Trimming at V came to 0 bases and at J to 8 bases, leaving 3 bases not matched to a gene. Germline-derived CDR1 and CDR2 are SGHNT and YENEEA. As for this clone: Its antigen is not known.

Assay used: immunoSEQ multiplex PCR; TCRdb lists only in-frame clones, some missing. The profile shows 3,500 to 4,500 clones, approximately 67% of them singletons. Sequenced material: tumor tissue, taken before anti-PD-1 treatment. This rearrangement joins TRBV11-3 to TRBJ2-1; 11 nucleotides line up with TRBD2. This clonotype was obtained from a human donor with basal cell carcinoma. For the CDR3, the DNA is TGTGCCAGCAGCTTAGATGGGACTAGCGGCGATGAGCAGTTCTTC. Translating gives CASSLDGTSGDEQFF.